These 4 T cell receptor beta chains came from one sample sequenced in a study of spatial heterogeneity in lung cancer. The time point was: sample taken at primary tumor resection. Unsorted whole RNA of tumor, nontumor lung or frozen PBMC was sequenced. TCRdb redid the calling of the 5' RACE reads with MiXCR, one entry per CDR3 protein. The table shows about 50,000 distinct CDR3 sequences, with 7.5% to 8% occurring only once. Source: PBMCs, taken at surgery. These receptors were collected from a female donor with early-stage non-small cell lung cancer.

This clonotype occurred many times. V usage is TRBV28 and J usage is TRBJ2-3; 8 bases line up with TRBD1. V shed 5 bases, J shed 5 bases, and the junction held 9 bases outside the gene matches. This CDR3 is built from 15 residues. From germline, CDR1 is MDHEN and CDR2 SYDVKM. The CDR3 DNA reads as TGTGCCAGCAGTCAACAGGGGGTGGCGGAAGATACGCAGTATTTT. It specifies CASSQQGVAEDTQYF.

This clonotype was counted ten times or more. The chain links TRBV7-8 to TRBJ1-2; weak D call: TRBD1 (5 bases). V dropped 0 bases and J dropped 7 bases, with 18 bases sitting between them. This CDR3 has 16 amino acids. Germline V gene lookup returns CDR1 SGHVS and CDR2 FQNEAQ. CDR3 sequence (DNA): TGTGCCAGCAGCTTAGCCCACCCCGGGGGTGCGCGTGGCTACACCTTC. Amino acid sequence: CASSLAHPGGARGYTF.

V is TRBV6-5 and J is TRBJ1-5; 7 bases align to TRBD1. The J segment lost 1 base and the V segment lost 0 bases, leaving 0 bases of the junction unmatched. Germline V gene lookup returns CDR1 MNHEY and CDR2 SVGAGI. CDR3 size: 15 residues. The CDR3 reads CASSYSQGSNQPQHF. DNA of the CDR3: TGTGCCAGCAGTTACTCACAGGGGAGCAATCAGCCCCAGCATTTT.

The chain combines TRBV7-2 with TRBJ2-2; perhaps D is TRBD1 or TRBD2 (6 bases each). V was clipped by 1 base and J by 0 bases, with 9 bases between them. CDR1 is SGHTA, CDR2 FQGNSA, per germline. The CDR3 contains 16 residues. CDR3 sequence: CASSLVGGSNTGELFF. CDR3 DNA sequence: TGTGCCAGCAGCTTAGTAGGGGGGTCGAACACCGGGGAGCTGTTTTTT. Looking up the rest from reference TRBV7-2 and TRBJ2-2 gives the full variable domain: GAGVSQSPSNKVTEKGKDVELRCDPISGHTALYWYRQSLGQGLEFLIYFQGNSAPDKSGLPSDRFSAERTGGSVSTLTIQRTQQEDSAVYLCASSLVGGSNTGELFFGEGSRLTVL.